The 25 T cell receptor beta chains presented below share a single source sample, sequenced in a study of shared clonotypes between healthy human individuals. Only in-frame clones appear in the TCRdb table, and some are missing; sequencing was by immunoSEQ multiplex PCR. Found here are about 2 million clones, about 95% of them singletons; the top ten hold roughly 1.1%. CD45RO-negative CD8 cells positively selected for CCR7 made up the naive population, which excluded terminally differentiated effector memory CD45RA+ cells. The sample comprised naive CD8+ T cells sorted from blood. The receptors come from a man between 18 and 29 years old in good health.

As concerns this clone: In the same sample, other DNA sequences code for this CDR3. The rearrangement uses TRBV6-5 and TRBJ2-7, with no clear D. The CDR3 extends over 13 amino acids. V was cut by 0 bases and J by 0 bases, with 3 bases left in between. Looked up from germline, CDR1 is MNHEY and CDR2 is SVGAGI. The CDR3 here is CASSYSISYEQYF. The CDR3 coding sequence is TGTGCCAGCAGTTACTCGATCTCCTACGAGCAGTACTTC.

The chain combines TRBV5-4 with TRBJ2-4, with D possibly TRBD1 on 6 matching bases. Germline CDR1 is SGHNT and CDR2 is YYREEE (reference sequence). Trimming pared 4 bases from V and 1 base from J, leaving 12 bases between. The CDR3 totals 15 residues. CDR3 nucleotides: TGTGCCAGCAGCGCCGCAGGGGAGGCCAAAAACATTCAGTACTTC. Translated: CASSAAGEAKNIQYF. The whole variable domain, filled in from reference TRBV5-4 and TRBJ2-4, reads ETGVTQSPTHLIKTRGQQVTLRCSSQSGHNTVSWYQQALGQGPQFIFQYYREEENGRGNFPPRFSGLQFPNYSSELNVNALELDDSALYLCASSAAGEAKNIQYFGAGTRLSVL.

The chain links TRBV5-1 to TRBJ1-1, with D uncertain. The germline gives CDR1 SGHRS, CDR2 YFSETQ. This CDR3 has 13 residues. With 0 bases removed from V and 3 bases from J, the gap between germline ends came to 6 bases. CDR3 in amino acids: CASSLGPDTEAFF. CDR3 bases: TGCGCCAGCAGCTTGGGGCCAGACACTGAAGCTTTCTTT.

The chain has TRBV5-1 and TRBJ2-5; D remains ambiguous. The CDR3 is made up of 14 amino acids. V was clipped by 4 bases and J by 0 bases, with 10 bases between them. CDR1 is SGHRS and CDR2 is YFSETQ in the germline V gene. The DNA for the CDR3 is TGCGCCAGCAGCCTCTGGAGCGACCAAGAGACCCAGTACTTC. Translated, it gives CASSLWSDQETQYF. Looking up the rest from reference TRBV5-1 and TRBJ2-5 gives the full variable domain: KAGVTQTPRYLIKTRGQQVTLSCSPISGHRSVSWYQQTPGQGLQFLFEYFSETQRNKGNFPGRFSGRQFSNSRSEMNVSTLELGDSALYLCASSLWSDQETQYFGPGTRLLVL.

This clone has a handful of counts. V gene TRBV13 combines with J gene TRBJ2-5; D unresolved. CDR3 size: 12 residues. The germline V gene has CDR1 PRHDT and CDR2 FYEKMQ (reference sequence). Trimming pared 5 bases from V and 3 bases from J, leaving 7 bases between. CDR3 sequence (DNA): TGTGCCAGCAGCGCCATCGAAGAGACCCAGTACTTC. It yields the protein CASSAIEETQYF.

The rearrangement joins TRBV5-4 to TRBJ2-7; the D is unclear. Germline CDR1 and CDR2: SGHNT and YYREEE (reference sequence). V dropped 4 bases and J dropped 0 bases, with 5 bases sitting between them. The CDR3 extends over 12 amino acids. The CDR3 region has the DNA TGTGCCAGCAGCATCGTCTCCTACGAGCAGTACTTC. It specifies CASSIVSYEQYF.

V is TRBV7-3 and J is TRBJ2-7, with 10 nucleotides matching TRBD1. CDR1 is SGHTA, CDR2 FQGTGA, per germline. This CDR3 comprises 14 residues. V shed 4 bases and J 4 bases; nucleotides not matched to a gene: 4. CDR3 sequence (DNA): TGTGCCAGCAGCTCCGGACAGGGGGAGTACGAGCAGTACTTC. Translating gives CASSSGQGEYEQYF.

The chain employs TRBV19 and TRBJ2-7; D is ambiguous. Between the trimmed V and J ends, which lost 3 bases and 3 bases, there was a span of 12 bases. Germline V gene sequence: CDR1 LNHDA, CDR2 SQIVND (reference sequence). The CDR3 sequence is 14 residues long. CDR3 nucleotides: TGTGCCAGTAGTATTTCCCAGGAGTACTACGAGCAGTACTTC. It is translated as CASSISQEYYEQYF.

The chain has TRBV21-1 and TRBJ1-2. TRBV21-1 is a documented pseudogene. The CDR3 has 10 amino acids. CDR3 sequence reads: CASSRVGYTF. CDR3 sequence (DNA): TGTGCCAGCAGTAGAGTTGGCTACACCTTC.

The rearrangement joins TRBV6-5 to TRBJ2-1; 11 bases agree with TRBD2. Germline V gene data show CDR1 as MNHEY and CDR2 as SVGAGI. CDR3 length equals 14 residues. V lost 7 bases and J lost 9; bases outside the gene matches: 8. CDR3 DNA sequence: TGTGCCAGCACAGGTCGCCTAGCGGGAGGTGAGCAGTTCTTC. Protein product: CASTGRLAGGEQFF.

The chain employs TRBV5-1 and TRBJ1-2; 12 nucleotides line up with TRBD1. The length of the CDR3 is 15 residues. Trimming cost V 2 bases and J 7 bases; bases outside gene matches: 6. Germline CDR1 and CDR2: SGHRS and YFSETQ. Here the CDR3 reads CASSLGTGGLSGYTF. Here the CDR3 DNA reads TGCGCCAGCAGCTTAGGGACAGGGGGCTTGTCTGGCTACACCTTC.

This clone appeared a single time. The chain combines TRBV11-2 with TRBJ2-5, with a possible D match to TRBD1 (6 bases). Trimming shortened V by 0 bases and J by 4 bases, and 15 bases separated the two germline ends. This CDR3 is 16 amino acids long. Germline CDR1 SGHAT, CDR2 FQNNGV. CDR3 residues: CASSLDGRTAAETQYF. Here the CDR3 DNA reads TGTGCCAGCAGCTTAGATGGTCGGACAGCCGCAGAGACCCAGTACTTC.

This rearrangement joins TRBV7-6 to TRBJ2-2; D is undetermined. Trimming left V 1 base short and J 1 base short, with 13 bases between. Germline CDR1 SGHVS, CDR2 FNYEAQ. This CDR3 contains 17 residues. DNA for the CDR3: TGTGCCAGCAGCTTAGAATCGGAGTACCGGAACACCGGGGAGCTGTTTTTT. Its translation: CASSLESEYRNTGELFF. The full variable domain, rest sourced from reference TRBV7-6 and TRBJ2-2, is GAGVSQSPRYKVTKRGQDVALRCDPISGHVSLYWYRQALGQGPEFLTYFNYEAQQDKSGLPNDRFSAERPEGSISTLTIQRTEQRDSAMYRCASSLESEYRNTGELFFGEGSRLTVL.

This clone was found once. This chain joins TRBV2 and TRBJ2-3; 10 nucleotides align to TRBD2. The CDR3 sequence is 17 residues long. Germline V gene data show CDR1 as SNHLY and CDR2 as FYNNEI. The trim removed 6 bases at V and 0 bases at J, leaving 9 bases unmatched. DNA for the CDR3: TGTGCCAGCAGAGGATTAGCGGGGGGTCTTAGCACAGATACGCAGTATTTT. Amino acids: CASRGLAGGLSTDTQYF.

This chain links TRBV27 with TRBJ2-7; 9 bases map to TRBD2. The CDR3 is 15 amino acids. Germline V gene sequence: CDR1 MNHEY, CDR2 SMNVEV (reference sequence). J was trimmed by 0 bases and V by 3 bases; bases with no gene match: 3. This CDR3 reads CASSFRREGSYEQYF. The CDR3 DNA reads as TGTGCCAGCAGTTTTCGGCGGGAGGGCTCCTACGAGCAGTACTTC.

The CDR3 DNA reads as TGTGCCAGCAGCCTCCACTCACAGGGAGGCTATGGCTACACCTTC. Protein sequence: CASSLHSQGGYGYTF. The genes are TRBV27 and TRBJ1-2, with a tentative D call TRBD1 (6 bases). The germline gives CDR1 MNHEY, CDR2 SMNVEV (reference sequence). The ends were cut back, 6 bases at V and 4 bases at J, with 18 bases in the middle. The CDR3 runs to 15 residues.

The CDR3 protein is CASSIGVGEGTEYNSPLHF. The CDR3 DNA reads TGTGCCAGCAGCATAGGCGTGGGGGAAGGGACGGAATATAATTCACCCCTCCACTTT. V is TRBV11-2 and J is TRBJ1-6; weak D call: TRBD1 (5 bases). The CDR3 runs to 19 residues. V dropped 5 bases and J dropped 4 bases, with 24 bases sitting between them. The germline V gene encodes CDR1 SGHAT and CDR2 FQNNGV.

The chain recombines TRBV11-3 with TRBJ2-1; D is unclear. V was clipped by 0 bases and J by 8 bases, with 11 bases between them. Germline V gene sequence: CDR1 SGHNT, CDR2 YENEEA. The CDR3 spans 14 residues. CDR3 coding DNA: TGTGCCAGCAGCTTAGATAATGGCGCCGATGAGCAGTTCTTC. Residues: CASSLDNGADEQFF. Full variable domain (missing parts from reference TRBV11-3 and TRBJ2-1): EAGVVQSPRYKIIEKKQPVAFWCNPISGHNTLYWYLQNLGQGPELLIRYENEEAVDDSQLPKDRFSAERLKGVDSTLKIQPAELGDSAVYLCASSLDNGADEQFFGPGTRLTVL.

The CDR3 DNA reads as TGTGCCAGCAGTGAATCGATAGGGGTTAACACTGAAGCTTTCTTT. As protein: CASSESIGVNTEAFF. This chain connects TRBV6-1 to TRBJ1-1; D possibly corresponds to TRBD1 (5 bases). The V end lost 2 bases, the J end lost 2 bases, and 12 bases lay between the germline ends. The CDR3 is 15 amino acids. Germline CDR1 is MNHNS and CDR2 is SASEGT.

CDR3 amino acids: CASTMTGGDDGYTF. The CDR3 DNA reads as TGTGCCAGCACCATGACAGGGGGTGACGATGGCTACACCTTC. The V and J genes are TRBV7-9 and TRBJ1-2; 9 bases are shared with TRBD1. V shed 7 bases, J shed 6 bases, and the junction held 9 bases outside the gene matches. This CDR3 comprises 14 residues. The germline CDR1 and CDR2 sequences are SEHNR and FQNEAQ (reference sequence). The full variable domain, in which reference TRBV7-9 and TRBJ1-2 provide the parts outside the CDR3, is DTGVSQNPRHKITKRGQNVTFRCDPISEHNRLYWYRQTLGQGPEFLTYFQNEAQLEKSRLLSDRFSAERPKGSFSTLEIQRTEQGDSAMYLCASTMTGGDDGYTFGSGTRLTVV.

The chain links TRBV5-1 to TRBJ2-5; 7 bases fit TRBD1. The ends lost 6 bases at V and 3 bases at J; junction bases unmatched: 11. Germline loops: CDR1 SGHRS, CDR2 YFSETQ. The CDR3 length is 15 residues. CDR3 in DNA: TGCGCCAGCAACCCCCAAGGGGGCATTGAAGAGACCCAGTACTTC. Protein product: CASNPQGGIEETQYF.

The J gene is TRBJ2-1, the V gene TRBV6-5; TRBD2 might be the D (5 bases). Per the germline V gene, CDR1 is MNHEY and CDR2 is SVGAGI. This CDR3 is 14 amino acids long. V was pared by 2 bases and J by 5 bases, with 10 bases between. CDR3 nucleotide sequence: TGTGCCAGCAGTTACGGGTTAGCGAACAATGAGCAGTTCTTC. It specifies CASSYGLANNEQFF.

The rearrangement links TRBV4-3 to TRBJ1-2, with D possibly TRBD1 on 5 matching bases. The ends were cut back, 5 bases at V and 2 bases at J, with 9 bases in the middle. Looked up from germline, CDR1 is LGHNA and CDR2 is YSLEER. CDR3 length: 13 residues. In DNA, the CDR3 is TGCGCCAGCAGCTCCGGGACCAACTATGGCTACACCTTC. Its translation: CASSSGTNYGYTF.

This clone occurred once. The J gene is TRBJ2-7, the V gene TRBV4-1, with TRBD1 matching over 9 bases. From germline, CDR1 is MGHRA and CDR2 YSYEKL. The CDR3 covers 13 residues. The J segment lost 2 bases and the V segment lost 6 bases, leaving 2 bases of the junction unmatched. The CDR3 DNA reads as TGCGCCAGCAGGGACAGGGGAGCCTACGAGCAGTACTTC. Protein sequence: CASRDRGAYEQYF.

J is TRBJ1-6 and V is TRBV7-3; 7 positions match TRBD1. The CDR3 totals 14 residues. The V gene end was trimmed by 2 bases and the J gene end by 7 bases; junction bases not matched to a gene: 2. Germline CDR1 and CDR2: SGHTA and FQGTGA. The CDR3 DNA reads TGTGCCAGCAGCTTAGAGGGGGCAAATTCACCCCTCCACTTT. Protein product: CASSLEGANSPLHF. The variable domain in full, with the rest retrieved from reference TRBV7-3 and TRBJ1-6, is GAGVSQTPSNKVTEKGKYVELRCDPISGHTALYWYRQSLGQGPEFLIYFQGTGAADDSGLPNDRFFAVRPEGSVSTLKIQRTERGDSAVYLCASSLEGANSPLHFGNGTRLTVT.